Each of the 25 T cell receptor beta chains below was sequenced from the same sample in a study of T cell responses to AZD1222 COVID-19 vaccine. Clones were read by immunoSEQ multiplex PCR, and TCRdb kept only the in-frame ones, dropping some. The sample records around 200,000 clones, approximately 86% being singletons. The source material was peripheral blood, sampled on day 0 of AZD1222 vaccination. These TCRs come from an adult in good health.

The chain is built from TRBV5-4 and TRBJ1-5; possibly TRBD1 for D (6 bases). The V gene lost 0 bases and the J gene lost 3 bases, with 10 bases spanning the gap. The germline V gene encodes CDR1 SGHNT and CDR2 YYREEE (reference sequence). The CDR3 spans 15 residues. In nucleotides, the CDR3 is TGTGCCAGCAGCTTGGGGGGGCAGGTCAATCAGCCCCAGCATTTT. The encoded protein is CASSLGGQVNQPQHF.

The chain uses TRBV5-1 and TRBJ2-2; no clear D gene. Germline loops: CDR1 SGHRS, CDR2 YFSETQ. The V end lost 2 bases, the J end lost 2 bases, and 10 bases lay between the germline ends. The CDR3 spans 15 residues. CDR3 sequence (DNA): TGCGCCAGCAGCTTACAGAGTTACAACACCGGGGAGCTGTTTTTT. Translating gives CASSLQSYNTGELFF.

The J gene is TRBJ1-3, the V gene TRBV9; TRBD1 matches 8 bases. Germline V CDR1 and CDR2: SGDLS, YYNGEE. Trimming cost V 2 bases and J 0 bases; bases outside gene matches: 7. The CDR3 length is 17 residues. This CDR3 is CASSVPGTGDSGNTIYF. CDR3 nucleotide sequence: TGTGCCAGCAGCGTTCCCGGGACAGGAGACTCTGGAAACACCATATATTTT.

V usage is TRBV6-5 and J usage is TRBJ1-6, with a weak D call TRBD1 (6 bases). V lost 6 bases and J lost 10, with 16 bases in between. Germline values: CDR1 MNHEY, CDR2 SVGAGI. The CDR3 contains 14 residues. The CDR3 DNA reads TGTGCCAGCAGCCTAGCGGGGGCCCAGTCACCCCTCCACTTT. Protein: CASSLAGAQSPLHF.

The chain recombines TRBV7-8 with TRBJ1-2, with 7 bases aligning to TRBD1. Germline trimming cut 3 bases from V and 0 bases from J; bases unmatched to any gene: 4. The CDR3 is made up of 15 amino acids. The germline CDR1 and CDR2 sequences are SGHVS and FQNEAQ. In nucleotides, the CDR3 is TGTGCCAGCAGCTTGAAACAGGGGCCTAACTATGGCTACACCTTC. Residues: CASSLKQGPNYGYTF.

As for this clone: The germline gene is not matched at one end of the junction; a read error may be the cause. The CDR3 is CASSLALAPQETQYF. As DNA, the CDR3 is TGTGCTAGCAGCTTAGCGTTGGCACCCCAAGAGACCCAGTACTTC. The V call is TRBV7-7, the J call TRBJ2-5; the D gene is possibly TRBD2 (5 bases). Germline CDR1 reads SSHAT; CDR2 reads FNYEAQ (reference sequence). CDR3 size: 15 residues.

The sample holds one count of this clone. The genes are TRBV5-1 and TRBJ1-4; TRBD1 agrees at 10 bases. J lost 3 bases, V lost 4 bases, and 6 bases had no gene match. Germline-derived CDR1 and CDR2 are SGHRS and YFSETQ. CDR3 length: 16 amino acids. This chain's CDR3 is CASSPDRGSSNEKLFF. Written as DNA, the CDR3 is TGCGCCAGCAGCCCGGACAGGGGGAGCTCTAATGAAAAACTGTTTTTT.

The chain carries TRBV7-6 and TRBJ1-4; 9 bases map to TRBD1. The CDR3 has 15 residues. In germline, CDR1 is SGHVS, CDR2 FNYEAQ. With 3 bases clipped from V and 4 bases from J, the junction kept 3 bases outside the gene matches. Here the CDR3 DNA reads TGTGCCAGCAGCTTCACGACAGGGGGTAATGAAAAACTGTTTTTT. This codes for CASSFTTGGNEKLFF.

The CDR3 DNA is TGTGCCAGTAGTATCCAGTTTAGAGGAGCCTACGAGCAGTACTTC. It translates to CASSIQFRGAYEQYF. The chain links TRBV19 to TRBJ2-7; unclear D gene. The germline V gene has CDR1 LNHDA and CDR2 SQIVND (reference sequence). The germline V and J ends were trimmed by 3 bases and 2 bases, with 14 bases remaining between them. The length of the CDR3 is 15 residues.

The chain links TRBV5-1 to TRBJ1-3; D is unresolved. The CDR3 sequence is 13 residues long. In germline, CDR1 is SGHRS, CDR2 YFSETQ. V gave up 4 bases and J gave up 0 bases, with 5 bases separating them. The CDR3 sequence: CASSPDSGNTIYF. CDR3 coding DNA: TGCGCCAGCAGCCCCGACTCTGGAAACACCATATATTTT.

The J gene is TRBJ2-7, the V gene TRBV11-2, with D possibly being TRBD2 (6 bases). Looked up from germline, CDR1 is SGHAT and CDR2 is FQNNGV. V was shortened by 7 bases and J by 5 bases, with 12 bases between the two germline ends. This CDR3 region has 12 residues. The DNA of the CDR3 is TGTGCCAGCAAAACTAGCTTGCACGAGCAGTACTTC. Encoded protein: CASKTSLHEQYF.

This clone is a singleton in its sample. The rearrangement joins TRBV2 to TRBJ2-7; D may be TRBD1 (6 bases). Looked up from germline, CDR1 is SNHLY and CDR2 is FYNNEI. With 6 bases removed from V and 5 bases from J, the gap between germline ends came to 20 bases. The CDR3 spans 15 residues. The CDR3 DNA follows: TGTGCCAGCAGAGATATTCTGGGACATAAGGACGAGCAGTACTTC. Amino acids: CASRDILGHKDEQYF.

The chain carries TRBV6-2 or TRBV6-3 and TRBJ2-2; 7 positions match TRBD1. This CDR3 spans 16 amino acids. Germline CDR1 is MNHEY and CDR2 is SVGEGT. Trimming took 6 bases from V and 0 from J; bases not matched to a gene: 7. For the CDR3, the DNA is TGTGCCAGCAGCCCTAACAGGGGCGCGAACACCGGGGAGCTGTTTTTT. Amino acids: CASSPNRGANTGELFF.

The chain combines TRBV11-2 with TRBJ1-5; no reliable D call. CDR1 is SGHAT and CDR2 is FQNNGV in the germline V gene. The CDR3 consists of 14 residues. Trimming left V 1 base short and J 5 bases short, with 9 bases between. The CDR3 DNA follows: TGTGCCAGCAGCTTAGGTTACGGGTATCAGCCCCAGCATTTT. Residues: CASSLGYGYQPQHF. The full variable domain, its missing parts supplied by reference TRBV11-2 and TRBJ1-5, is EAGVAQSPRYKIIEKRQSVAFWCNPISGHATLYWYQQILGQGPKLLIQFQNNGVVDDSQLPKDRFSAERLKGVDSTLKIQPAKLEDSAVYLCASSLGYGYQPQHFGDGTRLSIL.

The chain is built from TRBV4-3 and TRBJ2-7, with a possible D match to TRBD1 (5 bases). CDR3 size: 15 residues. V dropped 4 bases and J dropped 5 bases, with 18 bases sitting between them. Germline CDR1 and CDR2: LGHNA and YSLEER. DNA for the CDR3: TGCGCCAGCAGCCCTGTGGGTTCAGGGATCCACGAGCAGTACTTC. Its protein product is CASSPVGSGIHEQYF.

The chain recombines TRBV15 with TRBJ2-2, with D possibly being TRBD2 (5 bases). The length of the CDR3 is 16 residues. With 3 bases removed from V and 5 bases from J, the gap between germline ends came to 16 bases. Per germline, CDR1 LNHNV and CDR2 YYDKDF (reference sequence). This CDR3 is CATSSSPPSRTGELFF. CDR3 bases: TGTGCCACCAGCAGTTCCCCCCCTAGCCGTACCGGGGAGCTGTTTTTT.

The CDR3 loop reads CASSSLGVGTEAFF. The CDR3 region has the DNA TGTGCCAGCAGTTCACTAGGGGTCGGCACTGAAGCTTTCTTT. The rearrangement joins TRBV27 to TRBJ1-1; tentative D call: TRBD1 (5 bases). The CDR3 spans 14 residues. Trimming removed 4 bases at V and 4 bases at J, with 13 bases between. Germline values: CDR1 MNHEY, CDR2 SMNVEV (reference sequence).

The V and J genes are TRBV15 and TRBJ2-1, with TRBD2 identical over 7 bases. The germline V gene has CDR1 LNHNV and CDR2 YYDKDF (reference sequence). Losses at the gene ends were 5 bases for V and 6 bases for J; bases not matched to a gene: 13. The CDR3 sequence is 16 residues long. The CDR3 DNA is TGTGCCACCAGCCCAGAATGGGCCTCGGGAGGCAATGAGCAGTTCTTC. Encoded protein: CATSPEWASGGNEQFF. The whole variable domain, remainder taken from reference TRBV15 and TRBJ2-1, is DAMVIQNPRYQVTQFGKPVTLSCSQTLNHNVMYWYQQKSSQAPKLLFHYYDKDFNNEADTPDNFQSRRPNTSFCFLDIRSPGLGDTAMYLCATSPEWASGGNEQFFGPGTRLTVL.

This clone has more than one count but fewer than ten. This sequence joins TRBV28 and TRBJ1-1; D ambiguous. Germline V lookup: CDR1 MDHEN, CDR2 SYDVKM. CDR3 length: 13 residues. The V end was cut by 2 bases, the J end by 5 bases, with 9 bases between. The CDR3 DNA reads TGTGCCAGCAGTTTAGGCAGTTATACTGAAGCTTTCTTT. This gives the protein CASSLGSYTEAFF.

The CDR3 sequence is CASSITSGTGTYNEQFF. DNA for the CDR3: TGTGCCAGTAGTATAACGTCCGGGACAGGGACCTACAATGAGCAGTTCTTC. The genes are TRBV19 and TRBJ2-1; 9 bases align to TRBD1. Trimming cost V 2 bases and J 2 bases; bases outside gene matches: 7. The CDR3 has 17 residues. In germline, CDR1 is LNHDA, CDR2 SQIVND (reference sequence).

With regard to this clone: The same CDR3 arises from other DNA sequences in this sample as well. V is TRBV2 and J is TRBJ1-5; 7 nucleotides agree with TRBD1. The germline CDR1 and CDR2 sequences are SNHLY and FYNNEI. After removal of 1 base from V and 7 bases from J, the junction contained 4 bases not matched to a gene. The CDR3 consists of 14 residues. CDR3 nucleotide sequence: TGTGCCAGCAGTGAAGGACAGGGAAGACAGCCCCAGCATTTT. Translation gives CASSEGQGRQPQHF.

The gene calls are TRBV6-1 and TRBJ1-2; D is uncertain. The ends were cut back, 2 bases at V and 1 base at J, with 11 bases in the middle. Germline CDR1 reads MNHNS; CDR2 reads SASEGT. The CDR3 is 15 residues long. The CDR3 here is CASSESTVSNYGYTF. CDR3 bases: TGTGCCAGCAGTGAATCTACAGTTAGTAACTATGGCTACACCTTC.

V usage is TRBV4-3 and J usage is TRBJ1-3, with a tentative D call TRBD1 (5 bases). The CDR3 is 15 residues long. The V gene's germline CDR1 is LGHNA and CDR2 YSLEER. Deletions cut 0 bases from V and 2 bases from J, with 8 bases between. CDR3 loop: CASSQDWTTGNTIYF. In DNA form, the CDR3 reads TGCGCCAGCAGCCAAGATTGGACAACTGGAAACACCATATATTTT.

The table lists this clone with a few counts. This chain connects TRBV30 to TRBJ1-5; possible D gene TRBD1, 5 bases. The V gene's germline CDR1 is GTSNPN and CDR2 SVGIG (reference sequence). This CDR3 comprises 15 residues. Trimming removed 2 bases at V and 2 bases at J, with 13 bases between. DNA for the CDR3: TGTGCCTGGAGTTTGGCGACAGAGGGCAATCAGCCCCAGCATTTT. This codes for CAWSLATEGNQPQHF.

J is TRBJ2-3 and V is TRBV29-1, with D tentatively TRBD2 (7 bases). The germline V and J ends were trimmed by 3 bases and 1 base, with 20 bases remaining between them. Germline CDR1 reads SQVTM; CDR2 reads ANQGSEA. This CDR3 spans 17 amino acids. CDR3: CSVEKAFGGAGTDTQYF. The CDR3 DNA reads as TGCAGCGTTGAGAAAGCGTTTGGGGGGGCCGGCACAGATACGCAGTATTTT.